This T cell receptor (beta chain) was identified in a study of long-term antiretroviral therapy in people with HIV. Overall study: The earliest specimens came about a decade ahead of the 2015 immediate-ART recommendation.

There was at least one pre-ART PBMC sample for each donor, plus at least two post-ART PBMC samples. This CDR3 region has 12 residues. The germline V and J ends were trimmed by 9 bases and 8 bases, with 16 bases remaining between them. In germline, CDR1 is SNHLY, CDR2 FYNNEI. This was the immunoSEQ v3.0 assay at survey level. Profiled with immunoSEQ multiplex PCR; TCRdb holds only in-frame clones, not every one. The data show 16,000 or so clones, with around four fifths seen just once and 20% to 25% held by the top ten. This clonotype originated in a man aged 40-55 years with HIV. Specimen: unsorted PBMCs, collected 2.1 years after starting antiretroviral therapy. This chain links TRBV2 with TRBJ1-1, with unresolved D. The DNA for the CDR3 is TGTGCCAGAGTAGCTCCTACCGGAGAAGCTTTCTTT. This encodes CARVAPTGEAFF.